The T cell receptor (beta chain) under discussion was sequenced for a study of blood T cell repertoires in COVID-19. Study-level information: COVID-19 samples collected from the United States, Italy and Spain covered acute and convalescent phases.

Sequencing used immunoSEQ multiplex PCR; TCRdb keeps in-frame clones, though not all of them. This sample has more than 200,000 clones, with around 87% found just once. Per germline, CDR1 LNHDA and CDR2 SQIVND (reference sequence). Germline trimming cut 2 bases from V and 5 bases from J; bases unmatched to any gene: 5. The CDR3 spans 15 residues. Material for sequencing was peripheral blood. The source is a woman aged 60 to 75 with COVID-19, enrolled during active disease. The chain recombines TRBV19 with TRBJ2-1, with TRBD1 matching 8 bases. Here the CDR3 reads CASSIFGQGHNEQFF. CDR3 in DNA: TGTGCCAGTAGTATATTCGGACAGGGACACAATGAGCAGTTCTTC.